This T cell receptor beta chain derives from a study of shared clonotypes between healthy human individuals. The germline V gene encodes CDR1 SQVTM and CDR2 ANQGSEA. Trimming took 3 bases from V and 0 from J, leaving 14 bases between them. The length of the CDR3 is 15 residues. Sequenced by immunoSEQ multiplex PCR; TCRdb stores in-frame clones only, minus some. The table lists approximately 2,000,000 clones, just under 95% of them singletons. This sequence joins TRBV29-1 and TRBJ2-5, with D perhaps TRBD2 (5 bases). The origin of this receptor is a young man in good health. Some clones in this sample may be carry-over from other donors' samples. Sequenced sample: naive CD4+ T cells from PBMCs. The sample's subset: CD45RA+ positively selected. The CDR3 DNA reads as TGCAGCGTTGACAAGGCGGGCCTGTACCAAGAGACCCAGTACTTC. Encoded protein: CSVDKAGLYQETQYF. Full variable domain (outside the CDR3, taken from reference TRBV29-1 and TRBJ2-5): SAVISQKPSRDICQRGTSLTIQCQVDSQVTMMFWYRQQPGQSLTLIATANQGSEATYESGFVIDKFPISRPNLTFSTLTVSNMSPEDSSIYLCSVDKAGLYQETQYFGPGTRLLVL.